This T cell receptor beta chain was observed in a study of cytomegalovirus exposure and HLA in healthy donors. Study-wide results and caveats: The finding came from a later analysis; first-cohort TCR clusters tended to co-occur in the 95 to 150 validation repertoires. Investigators reported 150 to 200 TCR beta chains as tied to cytomegalovirus. As was reported, the classifier diagnosed cytomegalovirus status with high specificity and sensitivity.

Trimming at V came to 7 bases and at J to 7 bases, leaving 11 bases not matched to a gene. Germline-derived CDR1 and CDR2 are SGHRS and YFSETQ. This CDR3 is built from 15 residues. Method: immunoSEQ multiplex PCR; TCRdb's copy keeps in-frame clones and lacks some. The data contain 250,000 to 400,000 clones, about 85% of them singletons. Concerning this clone: The antigen remains unidentified.

The material sequenced was PBMCs. The J gene is TRBJ2-1, the V gene TRBV5-1, with TRBD2 identical over 10 bases. The receptor's source is a woman in her 30s in good health and CMV-seropositive. The CDR3 DNA sequence: TGCGCCAGCGGCCTCCTAGCGGGAGTTGATAATGAGCAGTTCTTC. This encodes CASGLLAGVDNEQFF.